The 31 T cell receptor beta chains given below trace back to one sample, sequenced in a study of T cells in women clearing cervical HPV infection (dated 2018 in TCRdb). To prepare the library, the immunoSEQ multiplex PCR assay was applied. Sourced from immuneACCESS, this table was stored by TCRdb with only in-frame sequences that have V and J called. A share of the clones is absent; for the studies checked, an unresolved V gene accounts for under half, and the remainder has no known explanation. The table held for this sample gives tens of thousands of clones. The ten largest clones represent roughly 1.2% of the sample. Sequenced input: blood buffy coat. The receptors originated from a woman between 18 and 75 years old with a cervical HPV16 infection that either progressed to CIN3+ or cleared (not recorded which).

About this clone: The CDR3 end falls 3 residues outside the read, so it is completed with the germline J gene. V gene TRBV5-1 combines with J gene TRBJ2-7; 7 bases fit TRBD1. After removal of 5 bases from V and 2 bases from J, the junction contained 4 bases not matched to a gene. The CDR3 contains 13 residues. CDR1 and CDR2 from the germline V gene are SGHRS and YFSETQ. Incomplete CDR3 DNA: TGCGCCAGCAGGGGGACAGAACCCTACGAG. Translation: CASRGTEPYE. The CDR3 reads in full as CASRGTEPYEQYF.

A note on this clone: Read data end 3 residues before the CDR3 end; the end is taken from the germline J gene. This chain uses TRBV5-1 with TRBJ2-1; 10 positions match TRBD1. CDR1 is SGHRS, CDR2 YFSETQ, per germline. The length of the CDR3 is 15 residues. Losses at the gene ends were 4 bases for V and 2 bases for J; bases not matched to a gene: 3. The chain's CDR3 is CASSTGTGAYNEQFF. CDR3 bases read: TGCGCCAGCAGCACCGGGACAGGGGCCTACAATGAG.

As regards this clone: Sequencing ends 3 residues short of the CDR3 end; the germline J gene provides the rest. The chain couples TRBV7-2 to TRBJ1-2, with D perhaps TRBD1 (6 bases). CDR1 is SGHTA and CDR2 is FQGNSA in the germline V gene. The CDR3 covers 15 residues. The CDR3 loop is CASSWRPSRWDIYTF. The sequenced CDR3 bases are TGTGCCAGCAGCTGGCGACCCTCGCGGTGGGACATC. Combining the CDR3 with reference TRBV7-2 and TRBJ1-2 gives the whole variable domain GAGVSQSPSNKVTEKGKDVELRCDPISGHTALYWYRQSLGQGLEFLIYFQGNSAPDKSGLPSDRFSAERTGGSVSTLTIQRTQQEDSAVYLCASSWRPSRWDIYTFGSGTRLTVV.

With respect to this clone: The CDR3 extends 3 residues past the end of the read, so its final part is completed from the germline J gene. The chain carries TRBV7-9 and TRBJ2-5; 14 bases agree with TRBD2. Germline V lookup: CDR1 SEHNR, CDR2 FQNEAQ (reference sequence). The CDR3 runs to 15 residues. J gave up 4 bases and V 5 bases, and 3 bases lay outside the gene matches. CDR3: CASSPGTSGGETQYF. Partial CDR3 DNA: TGTGCCAGCAGCCCCGGGACTAGCGGGGGAGAGACC.

Of note for this clone: Coverage ceases 3 residues before the CDR3 finishes, and the germline J gene fills in the end. V is TRBV29-1 and J is TRBJ2-3; 9 positions agree with TRBD2. Looked up from germline, CDR1 is SQVTM and CDR2 is ANQGSEA. V lost 2 bases to trimming and J lost 1 base; unmatched junction nucleotides: 1. CDR3 size: 14 residues. Incomplete CDR3 DNA: TGCAGCGTTGAACCTAGCGGGGGCACAGATACG. Protein: CSVEPSGGTDT. The CDR3 reads in full as CSVEPSGGTDTQYF.

With regard to this clone: The sequence runs out 3 residues before the end of the CDR3; the remainder is reconstructed from the germline J gene. This chain connects TRBV20-1 to TRBJ2-3; 9 nucleotides line up with TRBD2. CDR1 is DFQATT, CDR2 SNEGSKA, per germline (reference sequence). The V segment lost 3 bases and the J segment 3 bases; nucleotides outside the gene matches: 7. This CDR3 has 15 amino acids. Incomplete CDR3 DNA: TGCAGTGCTAGCGGCGGGAGGGATGGGACAGATACG. Protein product: CSASGGRDGTDT. The CDR3 in its entirety is CSASGGRDGTDTQYF.

A remark on this clone: The sequence runs out 3 residues before the end of the CDR3; the remainder is reconstructed from the germline J gene. V is TRBV6-1 and J is TRBJ1-2; D remains unclear. The germline V gene has CDR1 MNHNS and CDR2 SASEGT. The CDR3 covers 14 residues. The CDR3: CASSEGAPSYDYTF. The CDR3 DNA, read in part, is TGTGCCAGCAGTGAAGGGGCTCCTTCCTACGAC.

For this clone: The sequence runs out 3 residues before the end of the CDR3; the remainder is reconstructed from the germline J gene. This rearrangement joins TRBV7-3 to TRBJ1-2; 9 nucleotides match TRBD1. The germline V gene encodes CDR1 SGHTA and CDR2 FQGTGA. The CDR3 runs 13 residues. The CDR3 sequence: CASSLDRGGGYTF. The CDR3 bases that were read are TGTGCCAGCAGCTTAGACAGGGGGGGAGGC. The full variable domain, its missing parts supplied by reference TRBV7-3 and TRBJ1-2, is GAGVSQTPSNKVTEKGKYVELRCDPISGHTALYWYRQSLGQGPEFLIYFQGTGAADDSGLPNDRFFAVRPEGSVSTLKIQRTERGDSAVYLCASSLDRGGGYTFGSGTRLTVV.

About this clone itself: Read data end 3 residues before the CDR3 end; the end is taken from the germline J gene. The chain carries TRBV29-1 and TRBJ1-2; no reliable D call. CDR1 SQVTM and CDR2 ANQGSEA come from the germline V gene. The CDR3 totals 12 residues. The chain's CDR3 is CSVVYRQETYTF. The part of the CDR3 DNA that was read is TGCAGCGTTGTATATCGACAAGAGACC.

About this clone: Coverage ceases 3 residues before the CDR3 finishes, and the germline J gene fills in the end. V and J are TRBV10-3 and TRBJ2-1, with no clear D. CDR3 length equals 11 residues. Trimming removed 9 bases from V and 6 bases from J, with 9 bases in between. CDR1 is ENHRY and CDR2 is SYGVKD in the germline V gene. CDR3 loop: CAMSSGNEQFF. The part of the CDR3 DNA that was read is TGTGCCATGTCTTCAGGCAATGAG.

On this clone: The read gets to within 3 residues of the CDR3 end, and the germline J gene fills in the rest. This chain uses TRBV7-2 with TRBJ1-6; no reliable D call. There are 14 residues in the CDR3. CDR1 is SGHTA, CDR2 FQGNSA, per germline. Trimming shortened V by 2 bases and J by 7 bases, and 9 bases separated the two germline ends. The CDR3 sequence is CASSLSSLNSPLHF. CDR3 bases read: TGTGCCAGCAGCTTAAGTAGTCTCAATTCACCC.

Concerning this clone: The read terminates 3 residues ahead of where the CDR3 ends, so the germline J gene completes it. The chain carries TRBV20-1 and TRBJ2-7; 7 nucleotides agree with TRBD1. CDR3 size: 14 residues. Losses at the gene ends were 3 bases for V and 2 bases for J; bases not matched to a gene: 7. Germline values: CDR1 DFQATT, CDR2 SNEGSKA (reference sequence). Partial CDR3 DNA: TGCAGTGCTAGTCCAAACAGGGGCCCCTACGAG. Amino acid sequence: CSASPNRGPYE. The whole CDR3 protein is CSASPNRGPYEQYF.

Regarding this clone: The read falls 3 residues short of the CDR3 end, and the missing part is taken from the germline J gene. The chain is built from TRBV5-5 and TRBJ2-7; 8 bases are shared with TRBD2. Germline CDR1 reads SGHKS; CDR2 reads YYEKEE (reference sequence). This CDR3 spans 15 amino acids. Trimming cost V 0 bases and J 2 bases; bases outside gene matches: 4. The CDR3 loop is CASSLGTSGTYEQYF. The covered CDR3 bases are TGTGCCAGCAGCTTGGGAACTAGCGGCACCTACGAG.

Turning to this clone: The CDR3 extends 3 residues past the end of the read, so its final part is completed from the germline J gene. This chain uses TRBV6-2 or TRBV6-3 with TRBJ1-2; a possible D gene is TRBD1 (5 bases). V was clipped by 7 bases and J by 6 bases, with 15 bases between them. The CDR3 extends over 13 amino acids. Germline CDR1 reads MNHEY; CDR2 reads SVGEGT. CDR3 residues: CASTPGGRHGYTF. The sequenced part of the CDR3 DNA is TGTGCCAGCACCCCGGGGGGGAGACATGGC.

Comments on this clone: The missing CDR3 end, 3 residues past where the read stops, is filled in from the germline J gene. The V gene is TRBV7-6, the J gene TRBJ2-1; D is undetermined. Trimming removed 5 bases at V and 1 base at J, with 9 bases between. The germline CDR1 and CDR2 sequences are SGHVS and FNYEAQ. CDR3 length: 14 residues. The part of the CDR3 DNA that was read is TGTGCCAGCAGCCCTCCAGGTTCCTACAATGAG. It yields the protein CASSPPGSYNE. The complete CDR3 sequence is CASSPPGSYNEQFF.

With regard to this clone: Read coverage stops 3 residues before the CDR3 terminus; the germline J gene supplies the remainder. V and J are TRBV5-6 and TRBJ2-3; 7 bases align to TRBD1. Looked up from germline, CDR1 is SGHDT and CDR2 is YYEEEE. This CDR3 has 13 residues. CDR3 DNA (partial): TGTGCCAGCAGCTGGGACAGCCGAGAGACG. Protein sequence: CASSWDSRET. In full, the CDR3 reads CASSWDSRETQYF.

A remark on this clone: The read ends 3 residues before the CDR3 terminus; that terminus is restored from the germline J gene. The V gene is TRBV7-9, the J gene TRBJ2-2, with 8 bases lining up with TRBD1. The CDR3 consists of 14 residues. CDR1 and CDR2 from the germline V gene are SEHNR and FQNEAQ (reference sequence). Here the CDR3 reads CASSLGTGNEKLFF. The sequenced part of the CDR3 DNA is TGTGCCAGCAGCTTAGGGACAGGGAATGAAAAG.

The chain's CDR3 is CASSVRGVGNQPQHF. Partial CDR3 DNA: TGTGCCAGCAGTGTTCGGGGTGTTGGCAATCAGCCC. This chain connects TRBV2 to TRBJ1-5; D is ambiguous. The read stops 3 residues short of the end of the CDR3; the missing end is completed from the germline J gene. V gave up 4 bases and J gave up 2 bases, with 12 bases separating them. Germline CDR1 is SNHLY and CDR2 is FYNNEI. The CDR3 consists of 15 residues.

Comment on this clone: The CDR3 goes on 3 residues after the read ends, and that part is filled in from the germline J gene. The chain recombines TRBV5-6 with TRBJ2-3; D gene unclear. V lost 3 bases, J lost 6 bases, and 5 bases lay in between. CDR1 and CDR2 (germline): SGHDT, YYEEEE. This CDR3 region has 11 residues. The CDR3 region is CASSSLDTQYF. CDR3 DNA, as far as it was read: TGTGCCAGCAGCTCTCTCGATACG.

Regarding this clone: The read falls 3 residues short of the CDR3 end, and the missing part is taken from the germline J gene. The chain combines TRBV7-9 with TRBJ2-7, with D possibly being TRBD1 (7 bases). V shed 5 bases and J shed 3 bases, with 14 bases lying between them. CDR3 length: 14 amino acids. Germline loops: CDR1 SEHNR, CDR2 FQNEAQ (reference sequence). The CDR3 bases that were read are TGTGCCAGCAGCCATCGACAGGGACTCTACGAG. It specifies CASSHRQGLYE. In full, the CDR3 reads CASSHRQGLYEQYF.

Notes on this clone: The read terminates 3 residues before the CDR3 end, so the remaining end is supplied by the germline J gene. This chain joins TRBV20-1 and TRBJ2-7; possibly TRBD1 for D (6 bases). The CDR3 runs to 15 residues. V was clipped by 6 bases and J by 3 bases, with 21 bases between them. Per germline, CDR1 DFQATT and CDR2 SNEGSKA (reference sequence). CDR3 loop: CSARAPSGVNYEQYF. The sequenced CDR3 bases are TGCAGTGCCAGGGCCCCGTCAGGGGTGAACTACGAG.

With regard to this clone: The DNA ends 3 residues before the CDR3 does, and the rest of the CDR3 is filled in from the germline J gene. J is TRBJ2-1 and V is TRBV23-1, with unresolved D. TRBV23-1 is known as an ORF, though its function is uncertain. The CDR3 runs to 13 residues. V lost 2 bases, J lost 4 bases, and 6 bases lay in between. CDR3 sequence reads: CASSQGGYNEQFF. The part of the CDR3 DNA that was read is TGCGCCAGCAGTCAAGGCGGATACAATGAG.

Note on this clone: The read gets to within 3 residues of the CDR3 end, and the germline J gene fills in the rest. V and J are TRBV19 and TRBJ2-7; 12 nucleotides line up with TRBD2. Germline CDR1 is LNHDA and CDR2 is SQIVND (reference sequence). Losses at the gene ends were 4 bases for V and 3 bases for J; bases not matched to a gene: 13. This CDR3 comprises 18 residues. Incomplete CDR3 DNA: TGTGCCAGTAGTAGACGGACTAGCGGGGACTTACGGATCTACGAG. As protein: CASSRRTSGDLRIYE. The CDR3 reads in full as CASSRRTSGDLRIYEQYF.

A note on this clone: The CDR3 goes on 3 residues after the read ends, and that part is filled in from the germline J gene. J is TRBJ2-3 and V is TRBV7-6, with 8 bases that match TRBD2. In germline, CDR1 is SGHVS, CDR2 FNYEAQ. With 5 bases clipped from V and 4 bases from J, the junction kept 8 bases outside the gene matches. This CDR3 has 15 residues. The CDR3 bases that were read are TGTGCCAGCAGCAGAGCGGGGGCCCCCGCAGATACG. It is translated as CASSRAGAPADT. The CDR3 reads in full as CASSRAGAPADTQYF.

As regards this clone: The sequence runs out 3 residues before the end of the CDR3; the remainder is reconstructed from the germline J gene. The sample contains more than one DNA sequence encoding this CDR3. The rearrangement uses TRBV2 and TRBJ2-3; 9 bases are a match to TRBD1. The CDR3 covers 12 residues. Germline CDR1 reads SNHLY; CDR2 reads FYNNEI. The CDR3 DNA, read in part, is TGTGCCAGCAGTGGACAGGGGGAGACG. It encodes CASSGQGET. The complete CDR3 reads CASSGQGETQYF.

For this clone: Read sequence stops 3 residues before the CDR3 end, and the germline J gene provides the missing end. This rearrangement joins TRBV19 to TRBJ2-2; maybe TRBD2 (7 bases). Germline V CDR1 and CDR2: LNHDA, SQIVND (reference sequence). V was pared by 6 bases and J by 9 bases, with 14 bases between. CDR3 size: 13 residues. The sequenced part of the CDR3 DNA is TGTGCCAGTAGCGAAGGGGGGGGCCGGGAG. Protein: CASSEGGGRE. The full CDR3 is CASSEGGGRELFF.

Notes on this clone: The CDR3 is cut off 3 residues early in the read; its end comes from the germline J gene. This sequence joins TRBV30 and TRBJ2-4; D may be TRBD1 (6 bases). Germline V lookup: CDR1 GTSNPN, CDR2 SVGIG (reference sequence). This CDR3 comprises 13 residues. The CDR3 sequence: CAFTRQVSYDQYF. The CDR3 bases that were read are TGTGCCTTTACCCGACAGGTCTCCTACGAT.

On this clone: The read ends 3 residues early relative to the CDR3; the germline J gene fills the gap. J is TRBJ1-2 and V is TRBV18; D is ambiguous. Germline assignment: CDR1 KGHSH and CDR2 LQKENI. CDR3 length: 15 amino acids. This CDR3 is CASSPGVSSTDTYTF. The CDR3 DNA, read in part, is TGTGCCAGCTCACCAGGGGTTTCTAGCACAGATACC.

On this clone: The read stops 3 residues short of the end of the CDR3; the missing end is completed from the germline J gene. This sequence joins TRBV19 and TRBJ2-3; a weak D match, TRBD2 (7 bases). Germline V lookup: CDR1 LNHDA, CDR2 SQIVND (reference sequence). CDR3 length: 14 residues. The CDR3 reads CASSGGGLVQPQYF. The part of the CDR3 DNA that was read is TGTGCCAGTAGTGGGGGGGGCTTAGTTCAGCCG.

CDR3 protein: CASSEGTGNQPQHF. The sequenced part of the CDR3 DNA is TGTGCCAGCAGCGAAGGGACAGGGAATCAGCCC. J is TRBJ1-5 and V is TRBV7-2, with TRBD1 identical over 9 bases. Coverage ceases 3 residues before the CDR3 finishes, and the germline J gene fills in the end. The V and J ends lost 5 bases and 4 bases, in that order; junction bases with no gene match: 3. The CDR3 is 14 residues long. CDR1 and CDR2 (germline): SGHTA, FQGNSA.

A note on this clone: The CDR3 extends 3 residues past the end of the read, so its final part is completed from the germline J gene. The chain joins TRBV19 to TRBJ2-1; TRBD2 agrees at 10 bases. The CDR3 extends over 17 amino acids. Germline trimming cut 6 bases from V and 0 bases from J; bases unmatched to any gene: 8. Germline values: CDR1 LNHDA, CDR2 SQIVND (reference sequence). The part of the CDR3 DNA that was read is TGTGCCAGTAGCCGATACTCTAGCGGGAGCTCCTACAATGAG. Translating it yields CASSRYSSGSSYNE. The complete CDR3 sequence is CASSRYSSGSSYNEQFF.